A selection of T cell receptor beta chains follows, all from one sample in a study of T-cell reconstitution after alpha-beta-depleted transplantation in children. TCRdb re-derived calls from the PCR reads in MiXCR, one entry per CDR3 protein. Seen here are about 280,000 distinct CDR3 sequences, 11% observed once, and the top ten hold around 22%. This specimen was peripheral blood, taken 180 days after TCRalphabeta/CD19-depleted stem cell transplant. Receptor source: a male patient under 10 years old who had a stem cell transplant for chronic granulomatous disease, so the T cells may come from the graft donor. CDR3s include the opening cysteine and the closing phenylalanine or tryptophan. D genes are given only for firm matches. Rows give clone size only sometimes, using once, few, many, or a class for an expanded clone.

v_call,j_call,clone_size,d_call,cdr3_nt,cdr3_aa
TRBV5-1,TRBJ2-3,many,-,TGCGCCAGCAGCCCGGACTCGCCGGATACGCAGTATTTT,CASSPDSPDTQYF
TRBV11-3,TRBJ2-1,many,TRBD2,TGTGCCAGCAGCGGGGGGGTCAACAATGAGCAGTTCTTC,CASSGGVNNEQFF
TRBV5-1,TRBJ2-3,-,TRBD1,TGCGCCAGCAGCCTTACACCCTTTGTGCTCCAAGACCTCAGGGGGCGCAGGACAGATACGCAGTATTTT,CASSLTPFVLQDLRGRRTDTQYF
TRBV12-3/TRBV12-4,TRBJ2-3,many,TRBD2,TGTGCCAGCAGTCTTAGCGGGAGCGGGGGAATTACGCAGTATTTT,CASSLSGSGGITQYF
TRBV20-1,TRBJ1-5,many,-,TGCAGTGCTAGAGACATTGACAGGTATAGCAATCAGCCCCAGCATTTT,CSARDIDRYSNQPQHF
TRBV29-1,TRBJ2-1,many,TRBD2,TGCAGCGTTTTCGGACTAGGGACCAATGAGCAGTTCTTC,CSVFGLGTNEQFF
TRBV29-1,TRBJ1-4,many,-,TGCAGCGTTGAAGTGGGGACGGATGAAAAACTGTTTTTT,CSVEVGTDEKLFF
TRBV2,TRBJ2-5,many,-,TGTGCCAGCAGTGAACCGGAGACCCAGTACTTC,CASSEPETQYF
TRBV5-6,TRBJ2-1,-,TRBD2,TGTGCCAGCAGCCCCTGGGGTAGCGGGATCAATGAGCAGTTCTTC,CASSPWGSGINEQFF
TRBV12-3/TRBV12-4,TRBJ2-2,many,-,TGTGCCAGCAGTTTAGGATCGGGACTCGAGAGGACCGGGGAGCTGTTTTTT,CASSLGSGLERTGELFF
TRBV2,TRBJ2-6,-,-,TGTGCCAGCAGCGGTCGAGGGTCTGGGGCCAACGTCCTGACTTTC,CASSGRGSGANVLTF
TRBV6-6,TRBJ2-5,many,-,TGTGCCAGCAGAGGGAAAGCTGGAGAGACCCAGTACTTC,CASRGKAGETQYF
TRBV7-9,TRBJ2-6,-,-,TGTGCCAGCGGTAGGGGTGGTCTCTCTGGGGCCAACGTCCTGACTTTC,CASGRGGLSGANVLTF
TRBV20-1,TRBJ2-7,many,TRBD2,TGCAGTGCTAGAGCTAGCGGGAGGGCCGGAGCCTACGAGCAGTACTTC,CSARASGRAGAYEQYF
TRBV5-1,TRBJ2-5,many,-,TGCGCCAGCAGCCCTAGTTCCAGGGTGGGGGAGACCCAGTACTTC,CASSPSSRVGETQYF
TRBV28,TRBJ2-7,few,-,TGTGCCAGCAGTTTAGGGGGCTCCAGCTCCTACGAGCAGTACTTC,CASSLGGSSSYEQYF
TRBV10-2,TRBJ2-3,-,TRBD2,TGCGCCAGCAGCAGAACCAGCGGGAGTGGTCTAGATACGCAGTATTTT,CASSRTSGSGLDTQYF
TRBV14,TRBJ2-2,-,-,TGTGCCAGCAACCAATTGCAGACCGGGGAGCTGTTTTTT,CASNQLQTGELFF
TRBV5-1,TRBJ1-1,many,-,TGCGCCAGCACCCCAGACAGGAACACTGAAGCTTTCTTT,CASTPDRNTEAFF
TRBV25-1,TRBJ2-1,many,-,TGTGCCAGCAGTGAATACTCGGGCCCCTACAATGAGCAGTTCTTC,CASSEYSGPYNEQFF
TRBV28,TRBJ2-3,many,-,TGTGCCAGCAGTCCCCCTCGCGGAACACTTACAGATACGCAGTATTTT,CASSPPRGTLTDTQYF
TRBV12-3/TRBV12-4,TRBJ1-5,-,TRBD1,TGTGCCAGCAGCGCCGGGACAGGTCAGCCCCAGCATTTT,CASSAGTGQPQHF
TRBV20-1,TRBJ2-5,many,TRBD1,TGCAGTGCAAACAGGGGGCTCCGTGAGACCCAGTACTTC,CSANRGLRETQYF
TRBV30,TRBJ2-1,many,TRBD2,TGTGCCCGAGCGGGAGATCCCTACAATGAGCAGTTCTTC,CARAGDPYNEQFF
TRBV27,TRBJ1-4,-,-,TGTGCCAGCAGTTTATGGGGGGACGAAAAACTGTTTTTT,CASSLWGDEKLFF
TRBV19,TRBJ2-2,few,-,TGTGCCAGTACCCAAGCGGGGACAAACACCGGGGAGCTGTTTTTT,CASTQAGTNTGELFF
TRBV28,TRBJ2-2,many,TRBD2,TGTGCCAGCACCTTCCGGACTAGCGGGAAGAACACCGGGGAGCTGTTTTTT,CASTFRTSGKNTGELFF
TRBV4-1,TRBJ2-2,many,-,TGCGCCAGCAGCCAAGTCAGGACCACCGGGGAGCTGTTTTTT,CASSQVRTTGELFF
TRBV28,TRBJ1-6,many,-,TGTGCCAGCAGCAACAGGGTTGTTAATTCACCCCTCCACTTT,CASSNRVVNSPLHF
TRBV6-1,TRBJ1-1,many,-,TGTGCCAGCAGTGACAGGGTACTTTGGACTGAAGCTTTCTTT,CASSDRVLWTEAFF
TRBV23-1,TRBJ1-2,-,TRBD1,TGCGCCAGCAGTCAATCGTCCCCGGACAGGCTGCTTTGTGGCTACACCTTC,CASSQSSPDRLLCGYTF
TRBV2,TRBJ2-1,many,-,TGTGCCAGCAGTAAAACAGGGCGGGAGCAGTTCTTC,CASSKTGREQFF
TRBV12-3/TRBV12-4,TRBJ2-1,many,TRBD2,TGTGCCAGCAGTACCCCATGGGGGGGGCAGTTCTTC,CASSTPWGGQFF
TRBV7-6,TRBJ2-7,many,TRBD2,TGTGCCAGCAGCTTAGGTGCGGGGGGGCTTACCCACGAGCAGTACTTC,CASSLGAGGLTHEQYF
TRBV4-3,TRBJ2-7,many,TRBD1,TGCGCCAGCAGCCATGACCTCGACAGGGGAGTCCACGAGCAGTACTTC,CASSHDLDRGVHEQYF
TRBV5-5,TRBJ2-1,few,-,TGTGCCAGCAGGTTGACTTATAGCTCCTACAATGAGCAGTTCTTC,CASRLTYSSYNEQFF
TRBV4-3,TRBJ2-1,many,-,TGCGCCAGCAGCCAAGGGTGGCGGGGGCGGAACAATGAGCAGTTCTTC,CASSQGWRGRNNEQFF
TRBV20-1,TRBJ2-7,many,TRBD1,TGCAGTGCCCGTTCAGGGGGTCCTTACGAGCAGTACTTC,CSARSGGPYEQYF
TRBV18,TRBJ2-1,many,TRBD2,TGTGCCAGCTCACCACCAATAGGACTAGCGGGCAATGAGCAGTTCTTC,CASSPPIGLAGNEQFF
TRBV29-1,TRBJ2-7,many,TRBD1,TGCAGCGTTTTTTACAGGGGGAGCTCCTACGAGCAGTACTTC,CSVFYRGSSYEQYF
TRBV29-1,TRBJ2-1,many,-,TGCAGCGTAGCCGGGACTTTCAGAAACCCCAATGAGCAGTTCTTC,CSVAGTFRNPNEQFF
TRBV2,TRBJ2-1,many,TRBD1,TGTGCCAGCAAAGAGGACAGGGGGCGTGATGAGCAGTTCTTC,CASKEDRGRDEQFF
TRBV20-1,TRBJ1-1,many,TRBD1,TGCAGTGCTAGTGAGGAGGGGGCGAACACTGAAGCTTTCTTT,CSASEEGANTEAFF
TRBV5-1,TRBJ2-7,many,TRBD2,TGCGCCAGCAGCACCGAAGTCGGGGGGGCCACGTACTTC,CASSTEVGGATYF
TRBV20-1,TRBJ1-1,many,-,TGCAGTGCTAGAGAGAGGACAATCCAAGAAGCTTTCTTT,CSARERTIQEAFF